This is a list of T cell receptor beta chains from one sample in a study of PD-L1 blockade in urothelial cancer. Generated by immunoSEQ multiplex PCR, the TCRdb table keeps only in-frame clones and is missing some. The table has tens of thousands of clones, 84% seen once; the top ten hold 2.5% to 3%. The sample in question was PBMCs, obtained around atezolizumab (anti-PD-L1) treatment. These receptors all come from a man in his 70s with urothelial cancer. Each CDR3 is given with its conserved first and last residue. Each record gives: clone size, V gene, J gene, CDR3 length, D gene, CDR3 protein, CDR3 DNA. The D gene is left open where the match is weak. Where a row states a size, it is once, few, many or the class of an expanded clone; other rows omit it.

NA,TRBV7-2,TRBJ2-3,16,TRBD1,CASSSPTRTGKDTQYF,TGTGCCAGCAGCTCCCCTACAAGGACAGGGAAAGATACGCAGTATTTT
NA,TRBV4-1,TRBJ2-2,15,TRBD1,CASSPRTGNTGELFF,TGCGCCAGCAGCCCACGGACAGGGAACACCGGGGAGCTGTTTTTT
NA,TRBV5-5,TRBJ1-2,17,NA,CASSLVGQNLGGAGYTF,TGTGCCAGCAGCTTGGTCGGACAGAATCTGGGTGGTGCTGGCTACACCTTC
NA,TRBV4-1,TRBJ1-4,16,TRBD1,CASSQPGQGMSEKLFF,TGCGCCAGCAGCCAACCCGGACAGGGGATGTCAGAAAAACTGTTTTTT
NA,TRBV7-9,TRBJ2-3,14,NA,CASSFRRVGDTQYF,TGTGCCAGCAGCTTTAGGCGGGTAGGAGATACGCAGTATTTT
NA,TRBV11-2,TRBJ1-4,15,NA,CASSLITGPYEKLFF,TGTGCCAGCAGCTTAATTACAGGGCCTTATGAAAAACTGTTTTTT
NA,TRBV19,TRBJ2-7,14,TRBD2,CASQSGGREDEQYF,TGTGCCAGTCAATCGGGGGGGAGAGAGGACGAGCAGTACTTC
NA,TRBV25-1,TRBJ1-1,15,NA,CASSEPGLRGTEAFF,TGTGCCAGCAGTGAGCCTGGCCTGCGGGGCACTGAAGCTTTCTTT
NA,TRBV7-6,TRBJ2-7,13,TRBD1,CASSSQGADEQYF,TGTGCCAGCAGCTCACAGGGGGCGGACGAGCAGTACTTC
NA,TRBV15,TRBJ2-6,17,NA,CATSEGAAGSGANVLTF,TGTGCCACCAGCGAGGGGGCGGCGGGGTCTGGGGCCAACGTCCTGACTTTC
NA,TRBV4-2,TRBJ2-7,15,TRBD2,CASSQPGLVAYEQYF,TGTGCCAGCAGCCAGCCGGGACTAGTGGCCTACGAGCAGTACTTC
NA,TRBV5-4,TRBJ1-4,18,TRBD1,CASSLKRQGLATNEKLFF,TGTGCCAGCAGTCTGAAGCGACAGGGCTTGGCCACTAATGAAAAACTGTTTTTT
NA,TRBV7-3,TRBJ2-2,18,TRBD2,CASSPLAGGIANTGELFF,TGTGCCAGCAGCCCCCTAGCGGGAGGGATCGCGAACACCGGGGAGCTGTTTTTT
NA,TRBV7-9,TRBJ1-1,16,TRBD1,CASSFPTGQGAPEAFF,TGTGCCAGCAGCTTCCCTACAGGACAGGGGGCCCCTGAAGCTTTCTTT
once,TRBV5-1,TRBJ2-2,16,NA,CASSLVTGMGSGELFF,TGCGCCAGCAGCTTGGTCACAGGGATGGGGTCCGGGGAGCTGTTTTTT
once,TRBV7-2,TRBJ2-1,15,NA,CASSQSSSTGNEQFF,TGTGCCAGCAGCCAATCCTCCAGTACGGGCAATGAGCAGTTCTTC
NA,TRBV18,TRBJ2-1,15,NA,CASSSPGGSYNEQFF,TGTGCCAGCTCTTCCCCAGGCGGGTCCTACAATGAGCAGTTCTTC
NA,TRBV18,TRBJ1-4,12,TRBD1,CASSPGTGSLFF,TGTGCCAGCTCACCAGGGACAGGGAGTTTGTTTTTT
NA,TRBV7-3,TRBJ2-6,16,NA,CASSPSLQAGANVLTF,TGTGCCAGCAGCCCCTCGCTACAGGCGGGGGCCAACGTCCTGACTTTC
NA,TRBV19,TRBJ1-2,16,TRBD1,CASSITLRDRANGYTF,TGTGCCAGTAGTATAACCCTCCGGGACAGGGCCAATGGCTACACCTTC
once,TRBV19,TRBJ2-4,14,NA,CASSDGSAKNIQYF,TGTGCCAGTAGTGACGGGTCGGCCAAAAACATTCAGTACTTC
NA,TRBV29-1,TRBJ2-1,13,TRBD1,CSGLRDRGNEQFF,TGCAGCGGGCTCCGGGACAGAGGTAATGAGCAGTTCTTC
NA,TRBV5-4,TRBJ1-6,14,TRBD1,CASSLDRGGSPLHF,TGTGCCAGCAGCTTGGACAGGGGGGGATCACCCCTCCACTTT
NA,TRBV29-1,TRBJ2-1,14,TRBD2,CSVARLAWDNEQFF,TGCAGCGTTGCCAGACTAGCTTGGGACAATGAGCAGTTCTTC
NA,TRBV5-5,TRBJ1-2,11,NA,CASNIGGGYTF,TGTGCCAGCAACATAGGGGGTGGCTACACCTTC
NA,TRBV11-2,TRBJ2-5,14,NA,CASSFWRADETQYF,TGTGCCAGCAGCTTCTGGAGGGCCGATGAGACCCAGTACTTC
NA,TRBV27,TRBJ2-4,12,NA,CATFGPGDIQYF,TGTGCCACCTTTGGGCCAGGGGACATTCAGTACTTC
NA,TRBV6-6,TRBJ1-2,13,TRBD1,CATSSRGRFGYTF,TGTGCCACTTCCTCGAGGGGGCGCTTTGGCTACACCTTC
NA,TRBV6-5,TRBJ2-1,13,NA,CASSYSFGREQFF,TGTGCCAGCAGTTACTCTTTTGGCCGTGAGCAGTTCTTC
once,TRBV18,TRBJ2-4,15,NA,CASSPVAGGESIQYF,TGTGCCAGCTCACCTGTGGCGGGCGGGGAAAGCATTCAGTACTTC
NA,TRBV19,TRBJ1-5,16,NA,CASSIGRSQNVQPQHF,TGTGCCAGTAGTATAGGTCGGTCCCAAAACGTTCAGCCCCAGCATTTT
NA,TRBV28,TRBJ2-6,15,TRBD1,CASALGGAGANVLTF,TGTGCCAGCGCGTTAGGGGGCGCTGGGGCCAACGTCCTGACTTTC
NA,TRBV2,TRBJ1-5,15,NA,CASRSTGDSNQPQHF,TGTGCCAGCAGGTCGACGGGGGATAGCAATCAGCCCCAGCATTTT
NA,TRBV14,TRBJ1-6,15,TRBD1,CASSTRDRYNSPLHF,TGTGCCAGCAGCACCCGGGACAGGTATAATTCACCCCTCCACTTT
NA,TRBV7-8,TRBJ2-1,15,NA,CASGAVGGSYNEQFF,TGTGCCAGCGGGGCGGTTGGAGGGTCCTACAATGAGCAGTTCTTC
few,TRBV5-4,TRBJ2-1,20,NA,CASSPHQITNRVSGEHEQFF,TGTGCCAGCAGCCCCCATCAAATAACCAACAGGGTAAGCGGGGAGCATGAGCAGTTCTTC
NA,TRBV7-2,TRBJ2-1,15,NA,CASSTGQSSYNEQFF,TGTGCCAGCAGCACCGGACAGAGCTCCTACAATGAGCAGTTCTTC
NA,TRBV6-1,TRBJ1-5,17,TRBD1,CASSGPRPTGMNQPQHF,TGTGCCAGCAGTGGACCTAGACCGACAGGGATGAATCAGCCCCAGCATTTT
NA,TRBV5-1,TRBJ1-3,14,NA,CASSLDGGVDTIYF,TGCGCCAGCAGCTTGGACGGAGGGGTGGACACCATATATTTT
NA,TRBV19,TRBJ2-1,14,TRBD2,CASSMREWHNEQFF,TGTGCCAGTAGTATGCGGGAGTGGCACAATGAGCAGTTCTTC
NA,TRBV5-4,TRBJ2-7,11,TRBD2,CASSRGDEQYF,TGTGCCAGCAGTCGGGGGGACGAGCAGTACTTC
NA,TRBV28,TRBJ1-4,12,NA,CASRPGGEKLFF,TGTGCCAGCAGACCCGGGGGGGAAAAACTGTTTTTT
NA,TRBV27,TRBJ2-3,14,NA,CASSSGQSTDTQYF,TGTGCCAGCAGTTCCGGACAGAGCACAGATACGCAGTATTTT
NA,TRBV2,TRBJ2-2,14,NA,CASTGGVGTGELFF,TGTGCCAGCACCGGAGGGGTTGGCACCGGGGAGCTGTTTTTT
NA,TRBV4-1,TRBJ2-5,15,NA,CASSQMTRGGETQYF,TGCGCCAGCAGCCAAATGACTAGAGGAGGAGAGACCCAGTACTTC
NA,TRBV7-2,TRBJ1-2,15,TRBD1,CASSLTTGMSYGYTF,TGTGCCAGCAGCTTAACGACAGGGATGAGCTATGGCTACACCTTC
NA,TRBV5-4,TRBJ2-3,15,NA,CASSTSSPGTDTQYF,TGTGCCAGCAGTACTAGCTCTCCAGGCACAGATACGCAGTATTTT
NA,TRBV19,TRBJ1-3,15,NA,CASSRPGEGGNTIYF,TGTGCCAGTAGTAGACCGGGAGAGGGAGGAAACACCATATATTTT
NA,TRBV5-1,TRBJ2-3,17,NA,CASSLSGLAFLTDTQYF,TGCGCCAGCAGCTTGAGCGGCCTCGCCTTTCTCACAGATACGCAGTATTTT
once,TRBV11-2,TRBJ2-7,14,NA,CASSYSGGPGEQYF,TGTGCCAGCAGCTACTCCGGGGGGCCAGGCGAGCAGTACTTC
NA,TRBV7-5,TRBJ2-1,17,NA,CVRSLITSGRADNEQFF,TGTGTCAGAAGCTTAATAACTAGCGGGAGGGCGGACAATGAGCAGTTCTTC
NA,TRBV5-1,TRBJ2-5,15,TRBD2,CASASLAGGGKTQYF,TGCGCCAGCGCCTCACTAGCGGGAGGAGGAAAGACCCAGTACTTC
NA,TRBV11-2,TRBJ2-3,16,NA,CASSLGEASPSDTQYF,TGTGCCAGCAGCTTAGGAGAGGCTAGCCCTTCAGATACGCAGTATTTT
NA,TRBV9,TRBJ2-7,14,TRBD1,CASSLTGGYDEQYF,TGTGCCAGCAGCCTCACAGGGGGATATGACGAGCAGTACTTC
NA,TRBV5-4,TRBJ2-1,13,TRBD1,CASSSRQGHEQFF,TGTGCCAGCAGCTCTCGACAGGGGCATGAGCAGTTCTTC
NA,TRBV18,TRBJ2-5,13,NA,CASSPPTQETQYF,TGTGCCAGCTCACCACCTACTCAAGAGACCCAGTACTTC
NA,TRBV10-3,TRBJ1-3,15,NA,CAISGTESSGNTIYF,TGTGCCATCAGTGGCACCGAGAGCTCTGGAAACACCATATATTTT
NA,TRBV19,TRBJ2-7,13,NA,CASSIQRFYEQYF,TGTGCCAGTAGTATACAACGGTTCTACGAGCAGTACTTC